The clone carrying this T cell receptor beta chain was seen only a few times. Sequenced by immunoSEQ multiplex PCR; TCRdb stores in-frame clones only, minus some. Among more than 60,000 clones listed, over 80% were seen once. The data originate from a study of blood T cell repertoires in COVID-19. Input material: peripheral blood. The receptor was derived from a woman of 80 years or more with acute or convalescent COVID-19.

As DNA, the CDR3 is TGTGCCAGTAGTATACTACAGGGGGTCAGGCATGGCTACACCTTC. Translating gives CASSILQGVRHGYTF. The chain uses TRBV19 and TRBJ1-2; 8 bases align to TRBD1. This CDR3 is built from 15 residues. J lost 6 bases, V lost 2 bases, and 8 bases had no gene match. The germline V gene has CDR1 LNHDA and CDR2 SQIVND (reference sequence). Together with reference TRBV19 and TRBJ1-2, the CDR3 gives the full variable domain: DGGITQSPKYLFRKEGQNVTLSCEQNLNHDAMYWYRQDPGQGLRLIYYSQIVNDFQKGDIAEGYSVSREKKESFPLTVTSAQKNPTAFYLCASSILQGVRHGYTFGSGTRLTVV.